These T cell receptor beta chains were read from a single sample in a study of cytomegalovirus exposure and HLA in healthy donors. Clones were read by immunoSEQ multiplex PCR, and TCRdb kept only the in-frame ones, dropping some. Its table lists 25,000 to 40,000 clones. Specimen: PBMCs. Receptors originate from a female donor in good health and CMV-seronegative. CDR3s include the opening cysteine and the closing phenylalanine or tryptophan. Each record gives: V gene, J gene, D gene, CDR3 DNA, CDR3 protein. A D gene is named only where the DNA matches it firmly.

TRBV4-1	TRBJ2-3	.	TGCGCCAGCAGCCAAGATCCTCTTAGCGGACCCCGTAGAAGCACAGATACGCAGTATTTT	CASSQDPLSGPRRSTDTQYF
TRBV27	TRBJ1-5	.	TGTGCCAGCAGTCCACATACCGTCCAGGGCGTTGGGCCCCAGCATTTT	CASSPHTVQGVGPQHF
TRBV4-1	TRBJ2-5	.	TGCGCCAGCAGCCATCTGTACCAAGAGACCCAGTACTTC	CASSHLYQETQYF
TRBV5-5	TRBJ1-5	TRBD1	TGTGCCAGCAAGGTGGACAGGGGCAATCAGCCCCAGCATTTT	CASKVDRGNQPQHF
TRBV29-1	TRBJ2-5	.	TGCAGCGGACGTGCGCTAGCGAAAGAGACCCAGTACTTC	CSGRALAKETQYF
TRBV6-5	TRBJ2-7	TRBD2	TGTGCCAGCAGGGCCCCGGGGGGATCCTACGAGCAGTACTTC	CASRAPGGSYEQYF
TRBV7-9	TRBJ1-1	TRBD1	TGTGCCAGCAGCTTGGGGACAGGGGGAGGAAACACTGAAGCTTTCTTT	CASSLGTGGGNTEAFF
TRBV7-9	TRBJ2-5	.	TGTGCCAGCAGCTCATCAGGGAGGGAGACCCAGTACTTC	CASSSSGRETQYF
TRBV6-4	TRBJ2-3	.	TGTGCCAGCAGTGAACGGGGGGCCACGGATACGCAGTATTTT	CASSERGATDTQYF
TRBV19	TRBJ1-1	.	TGTGCCAGTAGTCCTTCCCCCCAACAGGCAGAAGGTACTGAAGCTTTCTTT	CASSPSPQQAEGTEAFF
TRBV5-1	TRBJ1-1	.	TGCGCCAGCAGCGGGCAGAGTGAAGCTTTCTTT	CASSGQSEAFF
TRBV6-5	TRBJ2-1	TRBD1	TGTGCCAGCAGTTGGGGTAGGGGGCATAGGAATGAGCAGTTCTTC	CASSWGRGHRNEQFF
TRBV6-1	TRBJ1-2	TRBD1	TGTGCCAGCAGAACAGACAGGGGAGGCTATGGCTACACCTTC	CASRTDRGGYGYTF
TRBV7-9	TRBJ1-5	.	TGTGCCAGCAGCTCCCCCTCGGGCAGGGGCCAGCATTTT	CASSSPSGRGQHF
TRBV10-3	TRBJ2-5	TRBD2	TGTGCCATCAGTGAGAGGTCGGGACTAGCGGGGGGGGAGACCCAGTACTTC	CAISERSGLAGGETQYF